These 7 T cell receptor beta chains originate from one sample sequenced in a study of shared clonotypes between healthy human individuals. Positively selected for CCR7, the CD45RO-negative cells used as naive CD8 cells excluded terminally differentiated effector memory CD45RA+ cells. The protocol was immunoSEQ multiplex PCR, while the TCRdb copy is restricted to in-frame clones and leaves out a portion. This repertoire shows some 2 million clones, about 95% found once; its top ten account for roughly 1%. Input material: naive CD8+ T cells sorted from blood. The receptors derive from a man in his late teens or twenties in good health.

The chain has TRBV19 and TRBJ1-1; D gene ambiguous. There are 13 residues in the CDR3. The ends were cut back, 3 bases at V and 1 base at J, with 6 bases in the middle. Germline V CDR1 and CDR2: LNHDA, SQIVND (reference sequence). The CDR3 here is CASSINSNTEAFF. CDR3 nucleotides: TGTGCCAGTAGTATTAATTCGAACACTGAAGCTTTCTTT. The complete variable domain, with remaining parts taken from reference TRBV19 and TRBJ1-1, reads DGGITQSPKYLFRKEGQNVTLSCEQNLNHDAMYWYRQDPGQGLRLIYYSQIVNDFQKGDIAEGYSVSREKKESFPLTVTSAQKNPTAFYLCASSINSNTEAFFGQGTRLTVV.

This rearrangement joins TRBV19 to TRBJ2-7; D is perhaps TRBD1 (5 bases). This CDR3 spans 13 amino acids. V was cut by 9 bases and J by 3 bases, with 15 bases left in between. Germline loops: CDR1 LNHDA, CDR2 SQIVND (reference sequence). The CDR3 DNA is TGTGCCAGCTCCGACAGCTTAGACTACGAGCAGTACTTC. Translation: CASSDSLDYEQYF.

Only a few counts were recorded for this clone. The rearrangement joins TRBV4-1 to TRBJ1-6; 9 nucleotides align to TRBD1. Germline V CDR1 and CDR2: MGHRA, YSYEKL. CDR3 length: 14 amino acids. V lost 1 base to trimming and J lost 14 bases; unmatched junction nucleotides: 6. CDR3 nucleotides: TGCGCCAGCAGCCAAGTCGGGACAGGGCGGACCCTCCACTTT. Protein: CASSQVGTGRTLHF.

The rearrangement joins TRBV7-8 to TRBJ2-1; no firm D call. V lost 1 base and J 4 bases, leaving 5 bases between the germline ends. Germline values: CDR1 SGHVS, CDR2 FQNEAQ. CDR3 length: 13 residues. The CDR3 DNA is TGTGCCAGCAGCTTAGACTTTTACAATGAGCAGTTCTTC. Its protein is CASSLDFYNEQFF.

J is TRBJ2-3 and V is TRBV4-1; 8 nucleotides line up with TRBD1. V was clipped by 0 bases and J by 6 bases; unmatched bases: 17. CDR1 MGHRA and CDR2 YSYEKL come from the germline V gene. This CDR3 has 19 residues. The CDR3 region has the DNA TGCGCCAGCAGCCAAGAGGGTTCCTTGGGCAGGGGGCTTGGTGATACGCAGTATTTT. The encoded protein is CASSQEGSLGRGLGDTQYF.

Concerning this clone itself: At the DNA level, this CDR3 is encoded by other sequences in the same sample as well. The V call is TRBV7-9, the J call TRBJ1-4; D unclear. Between the trimmed V and J ends, which lost 1 base and 8 bases, there was a span of 5 bases. CDR3 length: 12 residues. Germline V gene lookup returns CDR1 SEHNR and CDR2 FQNEAQ (reference sequence). CDR3 residues: CASSLVGEKLFF. DNA for the CDR3: TGTGCCAGCAGCTTAGTTGGAGAAAAACTGTTTTTT.

The chain links TRBV10-3 to TRBJ2-2, with D hard to call. The CDR3 covers 15 residues. The V gene lost 3 bases and the J gene lost 1 base, with 9 bases spanning the gap. Germline V gene lookup returns CDR1 ENHRY and CDR2 SYGVKD. The CDR3, as DNA: TGTGCCATCAGTGACCCAGACAAGAACACCGGGGAGCTGTTTTTT. This translates into CAISDPDKNTGELFF.